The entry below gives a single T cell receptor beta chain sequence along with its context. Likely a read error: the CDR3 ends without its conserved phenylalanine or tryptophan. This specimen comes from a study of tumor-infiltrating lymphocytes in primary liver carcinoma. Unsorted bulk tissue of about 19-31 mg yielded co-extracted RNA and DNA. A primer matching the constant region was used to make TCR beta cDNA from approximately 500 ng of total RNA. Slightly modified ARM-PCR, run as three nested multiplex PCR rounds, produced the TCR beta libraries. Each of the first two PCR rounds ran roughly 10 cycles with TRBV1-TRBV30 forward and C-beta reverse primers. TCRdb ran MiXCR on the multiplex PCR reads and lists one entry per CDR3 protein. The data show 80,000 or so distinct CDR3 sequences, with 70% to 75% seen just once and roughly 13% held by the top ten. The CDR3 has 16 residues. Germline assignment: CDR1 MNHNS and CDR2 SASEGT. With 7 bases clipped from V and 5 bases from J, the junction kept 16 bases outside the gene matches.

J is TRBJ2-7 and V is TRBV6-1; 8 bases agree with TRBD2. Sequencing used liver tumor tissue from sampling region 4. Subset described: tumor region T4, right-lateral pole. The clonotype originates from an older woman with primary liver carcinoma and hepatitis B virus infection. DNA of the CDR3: TGTGCCAGCAATGACCCCCCCGGGACCGGGAGGGACGAGCAGTACTCC. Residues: CASNDPPGTGRDEQYS.